This T cell receptor (beta chain) was identified during a study of blood T cells in healthy people across ages. The authors ran a second PCR of roughly 6 to 12 cycles using a sample-barcoded 5' primer and a J-beta primer mix. TCRdb reanalysed the 5' RACE reads using MiXCR and keeps one entry per CDR3 protein. The sample holds 1.6 million or so distinct CDR3 sequences; approximately 32% are singletons and the top ten take around 11%. This CDR3 region has 14 residues. Per germline, CDR1 SGDLS and CDR2 YYNGEE. V gave up 2 bases and J gave up 4 bases; unmatched junction bases: 4. Sequenced material: blood. V usage is TRBV9 and J usage is TRBJ2-3; 7 nucleotides match TRBD1. This clonotype originated in a woman aged 25 to 39 in good health. CDR3 bases: TGTGCCAGCAGCGTGTCGACAGGGTCAGATACGCAGTATTTT. It codes for CASSVSTGSDTQYF.